Following are 18 T cell receptor beta chains from one sample sequenced in a study of shared T cell receptors in the human thymus. Measured with immunoSEQ multiplex PCR; TCRdb has only the in-frame clones, and not every one. Of 600,000 or so clones in the sample, around 87% were seen once. The sample was also reused in another study, on human thymus T cells.

The sample was thymocytes. Source of these receptors: a boy in the first two years of life with a congenital heart defect.

This clone was observed a handful of times. The V and J genes are TRBV5-4 and TRBJ2-7; 15 bases line up with TRBD2. The CDR3 spans 17 residues. CDR1 and CDR2 from the germline V gene are SGHNT and YYREEE (reference sequence). The V segment lost 0 bases and the J segment 3 bases; nucleotides outside the gene matches: 4. Here the CDR3 DNA reads TGTGCCAGCAGCTTGGGGACTAGCGGGAGGGCCGACTACGAGCAGTACTTC. This gives the protein CASSLGTSGRADYEQYF.

Concerning this clone: The CDR3 ends on some other residue instead of the conserved phenylalanine or tryptophan, so this is likely a read error. It is unclear where the CDR3 begins or ends on the DNA, so no DNA is shown, and the CDR3 is as TCRdb lists it. The rearrangement links TRBV20-1 to TRBJ2-7; the D call TRBD1 from the table was never checked on the DNA. Germline V gene sequence: CDR1 DFQATT, CDR2 SNEGSKA (reference sequence). The CDR3 has 8 amino acids, counting both end residues. The chain's CDR3 is CSASQQGL.

The chain links TRBV5-4 to TRBJ2-3, with 7 bases identical to TRBD2. The V gene's germline CDR1 is SGHNT and CDR2 YYREEE (reference sequence). V lost 4 bases and J lost 2; bases outside the gene matches: 7. The CDR3 runs to 15 residues. DNA for the CDR3: TGTGCCAGCAGCCCGTCGGGGGGATCCACAGATACGCAGTATTTT. As protein: CASSPSGGSTDTQYF.

The J gene is TRBJ2-3, the V gene TRBV7-2; TRBD2 agrees at 13 bases. V lost 4 bases to trimming and J lost 5 bases; unmatched junction nucleotides: 9. Germline assignment: CDR1 SGHTA and CDR2 FQGNSA. The CDR3 extends over 17 amino acids. CDR3 nucleotides: TGTGCCAGCAGCTCCTTTACTAGCGGGAGGGCCCGAGATACGCAGTATTTT. Translation: CASSSFTSGRARDTQYF.

The J gene is TRBJ2-7, the V gene TRBV10-3; D possibly corresponds to TRBD2 (5 bases). The CDR3 consists of 13 residues. Germline assignment: CDR1 ENHRY and CDR2 SYGVKD. Trimming cost V 4 bases and J 4 bases, with 11 bases left between them. The CDR3 sequence is CAISADGVYEQYF. CDR3 bases: TGTGCCATCAGTGCGGACGGGGTATACGAGCAGTACTTC.

The chain links TRBV28 to TRBJ1-4, with a possible D match to TRBD1 (5 bases). The CDR3 covers 17 residues. The V gene's germline CDR1 is MDHEN and CDR2 SYDVKM. V lost 3 bases to trimming and J lost 0 bases, with 14 bases between them. CDR3 bases: TGTGCCAGCAGTTTCTGGGGAGGGGCCACAACTAATGAAAAACTGTTTTTT. Its protein is CASSFWGGATTNEKLFF.

This chain links TRBV5-5 with TRBJ1-1; 8 bases line up with TRBD1. V shed 6 bases, J shed 0 bases, and the junction held 7 bases outside the gene matches. Per germline, CDR1 SGHKS and CDR2 YYEKEE (reference sequence). This CDR3 is built from 15 residues. CDR3 protein: CASISRGLLNTEAFF. The CDR3 region has the DNA TGTGCCAGCATCTCCAGGGGGCTATTGAACACTGAAGCTTTCTTT.

The chain has TRBV10-1 and TRBJ2-7; possibly TRBD2 for D (6 bases). Germline V gene data show CDR1 as WNHNN and CDR2 as SYGVQD (reference sequence). The V gene lost 0 bases and the J gene lost 0 bases, with 18 bases spanning the gap. CDR3 length equals 18 residues. The CDR3 sequence is CASSESTSHPGSSYEQYF. The CDR3 coding sequence is TGCGCCAGCAGTGAGTCGACTAGTCATCCGGGCAGCTCCTACGAGCAGTACTTC.

V is TRBV4-3 and J is TRBJ2-5; 8 bases align to TRBD2. Germline V CDR1 and CDR2: LGHNA, YSLEER. The J segment lost 5 bases and the V segment lost 0 bases, leaving 8 bases of the junction unmatched. The CDR3 consists of 16 residues. The CDR3 nucleotides are TGCGCCAGCAGCCAAGATTTCGCTAGCGGGTGGGAGACCCAGTACTTC. It encodes CASSQDFASGWETQYF.

The chain couples TRBV12-5 to TRBJ2-2; tentative D call: TRBD2 (7 bases). The V end lost 1 base, the J end lost 7 bases, and 13 bases lay between the germline ends. Germline V gene lookup returns CDR1 LGHNT and CDR2 FRNRAP. The CDR3 contains 15 residues. The CDR3 bases are TGTGCTAGTGGTTTGGAGGCAGGGGAGGGCGGGGAGCTGTTTTTT. Its translation is CASGLEAGEGGELFF.

Turning to this clone: In the same sample, other DNA sequences code for this CDR3. This rearrangement joins TRBV5-1 to TRBJ2-3; no firm D call. Germline-derived CDR1 and CDR2 are SGHRS and YFSETQ. With 1 base removed from V and 1 base from J, the gap between germline ends came to 4 bases. The CDR3 runs to 13 residues. CDR3 in amino acids: CASSLQGTDTQYF. As DNA, the CDR3 is TGCGCCAGCAGCTTGCAGGGCACAGATACGCAGTATTTT.

A single count supports this clone. The rearrangement links TRBV6-6 to TRBJ2-7, with 7 positions matching TRBD2. The V gene end was trimmed by 0 bases and the J gene end by 3 bases; junction bases not matched to a gene: 8. The CDR3 extends over 16 amino acids. Germline CDR1 MNHNY, CDR2 SVGAGI (reference sequence). This CDR3 reads CASSYSKREGHYEQYF. CDR3 coding DNA: TGTGCCAGCAGTTACTCGAAGAGGGAGGGTCACTACGAGCAGTACTTC.

This clone was recorded a few times. The chain joins TRBV28 to TRBJ1-5; TRBD1 might be the D (6 bases). Germline loops: CDR1 MDHEN, CDR2 SYDVKM. This CDR3 is 15 amino acids long. Deletions cut 2 bases from V and 2 bases from J, with 10 bases between. Here the CDR3 reads CASSLQGSRNQPQHF. The CDR3 nucleotides read TGTGCCAGCAGTTTACAGGGGTCTCGCAATCAGCCCCAGCATTTT.

CDR3 sequence reads: CASSSPSDRWGTSGALSTDTQYF. CDR3 DNA sequence: TGTGCCAGCAGTTCGCCCTCCGACAGGTGGGGGACTAGCGGGGCCCTTAGCACAGATACGCAGTATTTT. The chain couples TRBV27 to TRBJ2-3, with TRBD2 identical over 13 bases. V was pared by 4 bases and J by 0 bases, with 22 bases of the junction left unmatched. The CDR3 is 23 residues long. Germline V gene lookup returns CDR1 MNHEY and CDR2 SMNVEV (reference sequence).

V gene TRBV4-1 combines with J gene TRBJ1-2; the D gene is possibly TRBD1 (5 bases). The CDR3 is 14 amino acids. Germline V gene lookup returns CDR1 MGHRA and CDR2 YSYEKL. The V and J ends lost 3 bases and 7 bases respectively, with 15 bases between them. CDR3 residues: CASSHDSLWGGYTF. CDR3 coding DNA: TGCGCCAGCAGCCATGACAGTCTTTGGGGTGGCTACACCTTC.

The V call is TRBV7-6, the J call TRBJ2-7, with 7 nucleotides matching TRBD2. The CDR3 consists of 15 residues. V lost 5 bases, J lost 2 bases, and 9 bases stayed unmatched. Germline CDR1 reads SGHVS; CDR2 reads FNYEAQ. In DNA, the CDR3 is TGTGCCAGCAGCCCCCTCGCGGGAGCCGCCTACGAGCAGTACTTC. Translation: CASSPLAGAAYEQYF.

The chain links TRBV5-1 to TRBJ2-5, with unresolved D. Germline assignment: CDR1 SGHRS and CDR2 YFSETQ. There are 13 residues in the CDR3. V lost 0 bases, J lost 3 bases, and 6 bases lay in between. CDR3 in amino acids: CASSLVRKETQYF. The CDR3 bases are TGCGCCAGCAGCTTGGTCAGGAAAGAGACCCAGTACTTC.

A few counts support this clone. The rearrangement links TRBV27 to TRBJ2-7, with 7 bases fitting TRBD1. Trimming cost V 5 bases and J 3 bases; bases outside gene matches: 7. This CDR3 has 14 residues. In germline, CDR1 is MNHEY, CDR2 SMNVEV (reference sequence). CDR3 loop: CASSPSPGGYEQYF. CDR3 sequence (DNA): TGTGCCAGCAGTCCCTCGCCAGGGGGCTACGAGCAGTACTTC.